Given below is one T cell receptor beta chain in context. Its antigen is unknown. Base quality data are lacking; no much larger clone is found one base away. These data come from a study of identical twins (dated by TCRdb to 2016 to 2017). About the study as a whole: TCR alpha and beta repertoires from monozygotic twins, unrelated adults of various ages and cord blood were deep-sequenced to test whether fetal clonotypes persist. To rule out contamination, replicate twin experiments were performed at different times with different library preparation protocols. On the study overall, not on this receptor specifically: Recombination models systematically underestimated out-of-frame TCR alpha sharing in monozygotic twins but agreed with sharing between unrelated individuals. Compared with coincidental sharing between unrelated individuals, an excess of low generation-probability sequences was observed among out-of-frame TCR alpha sequences shared between twins. Fewer insertions were carried by abundant cord blood beta clonotypes; a weaker similar trend was observed in young adult naive repertoires, while no such trend was observed in memory repertoires. In beta out-of-frame sequences, excess twin sharing was weaker, because having fewer shared sequences lowered the signal-to-noise ratio. Invariant T cells such as MAIT and iNKT could partly confound zero-insertion analyses, although diverse VJ usage argued against such confounding for most clonotypes. Because the same donors could not be followed over many years, the conclusions depended on cross-sectional statistical analysis.

Every donor was a healthy Caucasian. Library preparation employed 5' RACE. Sequencing took place on an Illumina HiSeq 2000. A universal primer binding site was introduced by template switching, and a unique molecular identifier was present in the final cDNA, enabling accurate counting of TCR cDNA molecules. Specific primers in the conserved constant-segment region were used to synthesize first-strand cDNA for TCR alpha and beta chains. To control for contamination, every cDNA library was double barcoded, receiving both a SMART-Mk sample barcode and Illumina barcodes. TruSeq adapter sequences and Illumina sample barcodes were added in two successive PCR steps. TCR alpha and beta cDNA libraries were sequenced on the Illumina HiSeq platform with custom primers. The paper's processing steps were these. Raw reads were processed with MiGEC to extract unique molecular identifiers, and MiXCR was used to determine CDR3 positions. For each individual, recombination models were inferred using an EM algorithm with the repgenHMM and IGoR tools. Shared clonotypes were analyzed with the tcR package in R, and sharing was normalized by the product of cloneset sizes. To study raw recombination free of thymic and clonal selection effects, out-of-frame nonproductive sequences were analyzed. Using fastp trimming at Q25 and MiXCR clonotype assembly, TCRdb reanalyzed the public sequencing data and kept in-frame beta chains. Rows matching on CDR3 protein sequence are summarized as one entry with the most common DNA and genes. V and J calls and clone size were set by TCRdb, not the authors. Within this sample are 1,800,000 or so distinct CDR3 sequences, with about 32% of them counted one time only. Of the sample, 0.27% is held by the ten largest clones.

Germline trimming amounts to 5 bases on V and 5 bases on J, with 7 as the count of junction bases outside the gene matches. Via the germline V gene, CDR1 is SGHTA and CDR2 FQGNSA. The cysteine opens and the phenylalanine closes a CDR3 of 15 amino acids. This entry keeps only the CDR3 DNA: 45 bases, framed from base 1. This receptor was obtained from a newborn girl in good health. The chain employs TRBV7-2 and TRBJ2-1; 9 central bases correspond to TRBD1. Sequencing was done on a sample of cord blood. The CDR3 has the sequence CASSPSGQGNNEQFF. The DNA is as follows: TGTGCCAGCAGCCCATCGGGACAGGGTAACAATGAGCAGTTCTTC.